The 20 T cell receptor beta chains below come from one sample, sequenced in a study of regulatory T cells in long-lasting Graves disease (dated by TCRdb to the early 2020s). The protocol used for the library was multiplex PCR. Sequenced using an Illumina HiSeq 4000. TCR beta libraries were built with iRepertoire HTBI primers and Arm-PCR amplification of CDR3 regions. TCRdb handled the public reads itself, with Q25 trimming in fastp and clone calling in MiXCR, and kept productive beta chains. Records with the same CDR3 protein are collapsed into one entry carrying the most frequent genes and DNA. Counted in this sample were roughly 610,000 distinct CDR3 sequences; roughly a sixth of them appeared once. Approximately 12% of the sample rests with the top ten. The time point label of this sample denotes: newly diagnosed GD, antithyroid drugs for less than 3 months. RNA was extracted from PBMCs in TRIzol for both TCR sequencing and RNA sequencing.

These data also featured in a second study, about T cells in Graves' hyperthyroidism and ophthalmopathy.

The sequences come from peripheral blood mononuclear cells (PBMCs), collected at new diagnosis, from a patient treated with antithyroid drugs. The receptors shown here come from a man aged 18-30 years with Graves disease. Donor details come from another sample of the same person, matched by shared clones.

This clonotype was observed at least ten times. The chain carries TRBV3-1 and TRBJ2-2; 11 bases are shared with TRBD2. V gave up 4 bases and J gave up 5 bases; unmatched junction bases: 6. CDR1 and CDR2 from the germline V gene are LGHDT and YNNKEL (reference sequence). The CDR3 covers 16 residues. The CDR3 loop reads CASSLEGLAVTGELFF. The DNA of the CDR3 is TGTGCCAGCAGCCTCGAGGGACTAGCGGTGACCGGGGAGCTGTTTTTT.

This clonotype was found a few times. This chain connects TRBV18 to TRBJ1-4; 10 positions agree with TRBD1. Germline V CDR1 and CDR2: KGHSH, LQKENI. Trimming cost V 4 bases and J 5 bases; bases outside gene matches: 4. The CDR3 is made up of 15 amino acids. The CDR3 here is CASSQPGQGNEKLFF. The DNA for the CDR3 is TGTGCCAGCTCACAGCCGGGACAGGGGAATGAAAAACTGTTTTTT.

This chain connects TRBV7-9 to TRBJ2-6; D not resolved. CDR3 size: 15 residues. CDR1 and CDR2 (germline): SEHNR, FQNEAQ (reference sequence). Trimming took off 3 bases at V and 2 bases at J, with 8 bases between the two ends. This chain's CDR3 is CASSFTDPGANVLTF. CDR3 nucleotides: TGTGCCAGCAGCTTTACTGACCCTGGGGCCAACGTCCTGACTTTC.

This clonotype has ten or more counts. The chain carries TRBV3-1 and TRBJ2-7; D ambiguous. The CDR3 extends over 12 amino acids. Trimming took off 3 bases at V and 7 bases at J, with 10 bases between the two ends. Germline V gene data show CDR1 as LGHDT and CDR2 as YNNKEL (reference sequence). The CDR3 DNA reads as TGTGCCAGCAGCCAGAGCCGCACTGAGCAGTACTTC. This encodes CASSQSRTEQYF.

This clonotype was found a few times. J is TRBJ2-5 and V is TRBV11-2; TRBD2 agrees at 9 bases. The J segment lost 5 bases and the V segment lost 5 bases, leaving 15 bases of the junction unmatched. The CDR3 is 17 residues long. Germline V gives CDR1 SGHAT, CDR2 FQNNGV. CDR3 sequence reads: CASSAEPGTSIGETQYF. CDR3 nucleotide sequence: TGTGCCAGCAGCGCAGAACCCGGGACTAGCATCGGTGAGACCCAGTACTTC.

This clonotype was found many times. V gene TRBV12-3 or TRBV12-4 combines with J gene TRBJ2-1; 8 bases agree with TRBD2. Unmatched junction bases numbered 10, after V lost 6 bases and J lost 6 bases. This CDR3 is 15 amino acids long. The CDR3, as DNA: TGTGCCAGCAGCCCTGGGACTAGTATCCCCAATGAGCAGTTCTTC. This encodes CASSPGTSIPNEQFF.

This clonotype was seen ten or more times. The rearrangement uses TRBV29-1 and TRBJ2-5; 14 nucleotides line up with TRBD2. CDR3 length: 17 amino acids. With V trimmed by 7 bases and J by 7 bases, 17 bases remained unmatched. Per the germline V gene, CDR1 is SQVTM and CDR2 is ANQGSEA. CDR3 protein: CSAVGLAGGNPYSTQYF. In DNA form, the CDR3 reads TGCAGCGCCGTTGGACTAGCGGGAGGCAACCCCTATTCGACCCAGTACTTC.

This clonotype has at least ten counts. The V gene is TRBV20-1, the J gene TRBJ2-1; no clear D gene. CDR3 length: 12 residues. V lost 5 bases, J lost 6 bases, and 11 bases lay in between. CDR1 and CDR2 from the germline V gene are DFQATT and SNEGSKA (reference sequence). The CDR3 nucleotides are TGCAGTGCTCCTACGGGTTCCAATGAGCAGTTCTTC. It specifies CSAPTGSNEQFF.

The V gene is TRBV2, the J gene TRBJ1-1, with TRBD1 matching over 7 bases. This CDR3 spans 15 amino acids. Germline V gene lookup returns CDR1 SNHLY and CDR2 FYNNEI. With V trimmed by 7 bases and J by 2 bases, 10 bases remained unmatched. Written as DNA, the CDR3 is TGTGCCAGCAACCCCATTCAGGGGGGAAACACTGAAGCTTTCTTT. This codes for CASNPIQGGNTEAFF.

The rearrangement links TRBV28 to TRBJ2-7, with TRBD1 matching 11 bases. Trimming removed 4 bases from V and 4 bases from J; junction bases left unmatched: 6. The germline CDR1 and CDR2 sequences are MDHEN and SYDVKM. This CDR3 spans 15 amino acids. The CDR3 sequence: CASSSSGTGGYEQYF. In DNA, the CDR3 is TGTGCCAGCAGTTCCTCCGGGACAGGGGGATACGAGCAGTACTTC.

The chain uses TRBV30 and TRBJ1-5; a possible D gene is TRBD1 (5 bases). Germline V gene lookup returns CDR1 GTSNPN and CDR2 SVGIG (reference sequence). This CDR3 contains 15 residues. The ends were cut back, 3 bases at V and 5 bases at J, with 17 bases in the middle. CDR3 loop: CAWSPGLMKDQPQHF. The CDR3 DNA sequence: TGTGCCTGGAGCCCAGGGCTAATGAAGGATCAGCCCCAGCATTTT.

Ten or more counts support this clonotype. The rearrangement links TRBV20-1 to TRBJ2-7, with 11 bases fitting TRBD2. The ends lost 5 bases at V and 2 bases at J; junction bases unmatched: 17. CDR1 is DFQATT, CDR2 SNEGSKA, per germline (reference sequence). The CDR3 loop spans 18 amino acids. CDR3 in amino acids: CSAHNPTSGRDPTYEQYF. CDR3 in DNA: TGCAGTGCTCACAACCCCACTAGCGGGAGAGACCCTACCTACGAGCAGTACTTC.

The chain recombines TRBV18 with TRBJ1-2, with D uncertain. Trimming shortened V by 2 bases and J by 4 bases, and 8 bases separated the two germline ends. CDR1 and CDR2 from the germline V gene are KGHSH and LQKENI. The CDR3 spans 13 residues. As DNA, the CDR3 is TGTGCCAGCTCACCAGAGGAGGTCTATGGCTACACCTTC. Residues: CASSPEEVYGYTF. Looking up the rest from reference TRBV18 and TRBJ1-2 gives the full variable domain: NAGVMQNPRHLVRRRGQEARLRCSPMKGHSHVYWYRQLPEEGLKFMVYLQKENIIDESGMPKERFSAEFPKEGPSILRIQQVVRGDSAAYFCASSPEEVYGYTFGSGTRLTVV.

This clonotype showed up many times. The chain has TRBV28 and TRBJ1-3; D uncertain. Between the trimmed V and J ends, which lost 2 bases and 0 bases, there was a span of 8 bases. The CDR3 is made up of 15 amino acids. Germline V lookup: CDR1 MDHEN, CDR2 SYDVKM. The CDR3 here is CASSLVANSGNTIYF. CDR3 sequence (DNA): TGTGCCAGCAGTTTAGTGGCTAACTCTGGAAACACCATATATTTT.

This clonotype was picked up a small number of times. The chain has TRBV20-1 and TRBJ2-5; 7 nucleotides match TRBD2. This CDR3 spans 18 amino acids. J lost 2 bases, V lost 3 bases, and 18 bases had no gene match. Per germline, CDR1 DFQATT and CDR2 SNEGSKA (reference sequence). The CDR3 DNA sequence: TGCAGTGCTAGTCCGGCCCCCGAGGGCGGGAGACCACAAGAGACCCAGTACTTC. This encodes CSASPAPEGGRPQETQYF.

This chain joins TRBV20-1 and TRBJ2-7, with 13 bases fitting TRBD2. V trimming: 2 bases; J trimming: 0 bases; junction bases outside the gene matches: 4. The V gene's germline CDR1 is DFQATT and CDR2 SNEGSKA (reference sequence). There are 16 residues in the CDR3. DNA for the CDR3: TGCAGTGCTAGAACTAGCGGGAGGGTATCCTCCTACGAGCAGTACTTC. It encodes CSARTSGRVSSYEQYF.

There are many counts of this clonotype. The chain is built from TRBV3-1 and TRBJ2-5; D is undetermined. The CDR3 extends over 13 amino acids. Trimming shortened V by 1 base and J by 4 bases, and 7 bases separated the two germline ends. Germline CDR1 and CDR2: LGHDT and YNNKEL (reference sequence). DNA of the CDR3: TGTGCCAGCAGCCAAGTGGGGATAGAGACCCAGTACTTC. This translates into CASSQVGIETQYF.

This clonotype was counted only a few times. CDR3 protein: CASSFQGASYEQYF. The DNA of the CDR3 is TGTGCCAGCAGTTTCCAGGGGGCTTCCTACGAGCAGTACTTC. V is TRBV27 and J is TRBJ2-7, with 8 bases lining up with TRBD1. The CDR3 consists of 14 residues. V lost 3 bases and J lost 1; bases outside the gene matches: 2. Germline V gene data show CDR1 as MNHEY and CDR2 as SMNVEV (reference sequence).

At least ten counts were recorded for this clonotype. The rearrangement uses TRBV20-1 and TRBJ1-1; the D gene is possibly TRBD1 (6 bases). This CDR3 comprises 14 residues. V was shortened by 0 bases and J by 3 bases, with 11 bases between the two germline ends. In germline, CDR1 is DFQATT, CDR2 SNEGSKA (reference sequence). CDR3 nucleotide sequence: TGCAGTGCTAGAGATCCGGGGGCCTACACTGAAGCTTTCTTT. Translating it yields CSARDPGAYTEAFF.

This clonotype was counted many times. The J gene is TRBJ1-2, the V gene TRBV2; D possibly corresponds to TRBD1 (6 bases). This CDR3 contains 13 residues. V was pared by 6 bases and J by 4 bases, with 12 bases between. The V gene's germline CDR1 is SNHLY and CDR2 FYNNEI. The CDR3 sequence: CASSPGESYGYTF. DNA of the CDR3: TGTGCCAGCAGCCCAGGGGAATCCTATGGCTACACCTTC.